This TCR beta chain was captured by sequencing in a study of blood T cell repertoires in COVID-19. Whole-study context: There were acute and convalescent COVID-19 samples, and they came from the United States, Italy and Spain. In each case, the material was cDNA or gDNA derived from T cells, B-cell-depleted T cells, or PBMCs.

Original processing methods: Estimation of nucleated cell counts relied on the amplification of reference gene primers. Assay used: immunoSEQ multiplex PCR; TCRdb lists only in-frame clones, some missing. V, J and clone size derive from that table, while D and trimming were established from the DNA sequence. The sample records about 32,000 clones, more than 80% being singletons. This clone showed up just once. Looked up from germline, CDR1 is SGDLS and CDR2 is YYNGEE. The CDR3 has 14 residues. The ends were cut back, 3 bases at V and 7 bases at J, with 14 bases in the middle. J is TRBJ2-1 and V is TRBV9; tentative D call: TRBD2 (5 bases). The sequence was obtained from a male donor with active COVID-19. The source material was peripheral blood. CDR3 bases: TGTGCCAGCAGCGCACACGCGGGCAGGAATGAGCAGTTCTTC. Its translation is CASSAHAGRNEQFF.